Listed below are T cell receptor beta chains from one sample, sequenced in a study of blood T cell repertoires in COVID-19. TCRdb's copy holds only in-frame clones and misses some; the assay was immunoSEQ multiplex PCR. The table records hundreds of thousands of clones, 88% of them present only once. The sample consisted of peripheral blood. These receptor sequences come from a woman in her 70s with COVID-19, enrolled during active disease. The CDR3 runs from the conserved cysteine through the conserved F or W. D genes are given only for firm matches. Clone size, where shown, is once, few, many, or a class for clones that have expanded.

J,size,D,V,DNA,CDR3
TRBJ1-3,-,-,TRBV5-4,TGTGCCAGCAGCTCGGGGAAAGATTCTGGAAACACCATATATTTT,CASSSGKDSGNTIYF
TRBJ1-1,once,TRBD1,TRBV13,TGTGCCAGCCGAAGACAGGGGGGGGACACTGAAGCTTTCTTT,CASRRQGGDTEAFF
TRBJ2-1,-,TRBD2,TRBV2,TGTGCCAGCAGTGAACTTCGGGGGGGAAATGAGCAGTTCTTC,CASSELRGGNEQFF
TRBJ1-2,-,TRBD1,TRBV27,TGTGCCAGCAGTTTTAGGGCAGGGGGAGGCTACACCTTC,CASSFRAGGGYTF
TRBJ1-1,-,TRBD1,TRBV27,TGTGCCAGCAGCCAGGACAGGGCGAACACTGAAGCTTTCTTT,CASSQDRANTEAFF
TRBJ2-1,once,-,TRBV18,TGTGCCAGCTCACCAAGCCGTGAGCAGTTCTTC,CASSPSREQFF
TRBJ1-3,-,-,TRBV11-3,TGTGCCAGCAGCCCCCTGGAAGGGGGGGCTGGAAACACCATATATTTT,CASSPLEGGAGNTIYF
TRBJ2-1,-,-,TRBV6-5,TGTGCCACCAAGTTCACCAGCTCCTACAATGAGCAGTTCTTC,CATKFTSSYNEQFF
TRBJ2-5,-,-,TRBV29-1,TGCAGCGTTCAATCGGTCCTACAAGAGACCCAGTACTTC,CSVQSVLQETQYF
TRBJ1-4,-,-,TRBV5-1,TGCGCCAGCAGTAGACAGCCTGCAACTAATGAAAAACTGTTTTTT,CASSRQPATNEKLFF
TRBJ1-2,-,-,TRBV5-4,TGTGCCAGCAGAGACACAGGGAAAGTAGTTGGCTATGGCTACACCTTC,CASRDTGKVVGYGYTF
TRBJ2-1,-,TRBD2,TRBV11-3,TGTGCCAGCAGCTTAGATATCGGGACTAGCGGGGCTACCTACAATGAGCAGTTCTTC,CASSLDIGTSGATYNEQFF
TRBJ1-1,-,TRBD1,TRBV5-1,TGCGCCAGCAGCTTGGCCTGGGACAGGGAAGCTTTCTTT,CASSLAWDREAFF
TRBJ2-1,-,TRBD1,TRBV9,TGTGCCAGCGGACAGGGATCGGGTGAGCAGTTCTTC,CASGQGSGEQFF
TRBJ2-1,-,-,TRBV4-1,TGCGCCAGCAGCCCCCCCTTTGTAAATGAGCAGTTCTTC,CASSPPFVNEQFF
TRBJ1-5,-,-,TRBV12-3/TRBV12-4,TGTGCCAGCAGTTTAGGCGGGTATCAGCCCCAGCATTTT,CASSLGGYQPQHF
TRBJ1-2,-,TRBD1,TRBV7-2,TGTGCCAGCAGCTCCAGCGGGACAGGGGTGGGCTACACCTTC,CASSSSGTGVGYTF
TRBJ2-3,-,-,TRBV18,TGTGCCAGCTCACCACGGACGGGGACAGATACGCAGTATTTT,CASSPRTGTDTQYF
TRBJ2-2,-,-,TRBV30,TGTGCCTGGAGTGTACTTGGTACCGGGGAGCTGTTTTTT,CAWSVLGTGELFF
TRBJ1-1,-,TRBD1,TRBV7-2,TGTGCCAGCAGCTTTCTAGGGACAGCGAACACTGAAGCTTTCTTT,CASSFLGTANTEAFF
TRBJ1-1,-,-,TRBV10-3,TGTGCCATCAGTAGGAGGGATACAAACACTGAAGCTTTCTTT,CAISRRDTNTEAFF
TRBJ1-2,-,-,TRBV2,TGTGCCAGCGGGAAAGGGGCTAACTATGGCTACACCTTC,CASGKGANYGYTF
TRBJ1-1,-,TRBD1,TRBV2,TGTGCCAGCAACGGACAGGGAGAAGCTTTCTTT,CASNGQGEAFF
TRBJ2-7,-,-,TRBV5-1,TGCGCCAGTTCAGTGGGGAGAGAGCAGTACTTC,CASSVGREQYF
TRBJ1-2,few,-,TRBV5-4,TGTGCCAGCAGCACTCGGACAGAATCTAACTATGGCTACACCTTC,CASSTRTESNYGYTF
TRBJ2-4,-,-,TRBV10-3,TGTGCCATCAGTTCGGACAGACTAGCCAAAAACATTCAGTACTTC,CAISSDRLAKNIQYF
TRBJ1-2,-,TRBD1,TRBV18,TGTGCCAGCTCACCCACCCGGGACAGGGAATATTGGCGATATGGCTACACCTTC,CASSPTRDREYWRYGYTF
TRBJ2-5,-,TRBD2,TRBV24-1,TGTGCCACCAGTGACCCTAACGGGGGGGAATTTCAAGAGACCCAGTACTTC,CATSDPNGGEFQETQYF
TRBJ2-7,-,TRBD2,TRBV27,TGTGCCAGCAGTTTATCTAGCGGGGGGTTTTACGAGCAGTACTTC,CASSLSSGGFYEQYF
TRBJ1-1,-,TRBD1,TRBV4-1,TGCGCCAGCAGCCAAGATTACAGGGGGAACACTGAAGCTTTCTTT,CASSQDYRGNTEAFF
TRBJ2-3,-,TRBD2,TRBV27,TGTGCCAGCAGCCTAGCGGGACTAGCGGGGGGTACCACAGATACGCAGTATTTT,CASSLAGLAGGTTDTQYF
TRBJ1-5,few,-,TRBV18,TGTGCCAGCTCACTGGCTGGGGAGAGTAGTCAGCCCCAGCATTTT,CASSLAGESSQPQHF
TRBJ1-3,-,-,TRBV18,TGTGCCAGCTCACCATCTGGGGCGAACACCATATATTTT,CASSPSGANTIYF
TRBJ1-4,-,-,TRBV2,TGTGCCAGCAGTGCCCAGTCTGCAACTAATGAAAAACTGTTTTTT,CASSAQSATNEKLFF
TRBJ2-3,-,-,TRBV3-1/TRBV3-2,TGTGCCAGTCATAGCGAAGGAGGCACAGATACGCAGTATTTT,CASHSEGGTDTQYF
TRBJ2-3,-,TRBD2,TRBV6-6,TGTGCCAGCAGTCATCATACAGATCTAGCGGGGGGGCTTATTACAGATACGCAGTATTTT,CASSHHTDLAGGLITDTQYF
TRBJ2-3,-,-,TRBV6-2/TRBV6-3,TGTGCCAGCAGTCCAGGGCTGGGCACAGATACGCAGTATTTT,CASSPGLGTDTQYF
TRBJ1-2,-,-,TRBV5-1,TGCGCCAGCAGCTTGGGTCGGCAGGACTATGGCTACACCTTC,CASSLGRQDYGYTF
TRBJ2-1,-,-,TRBV12-3/TRBV12-4,TGTGCCAGCAGTCCGGGGGAGCACCATGAGCAGTTCTTC,CASSPGEHHEQFF
TRBJ1-4,-,TRBD1,TRBV9,TGTGCCAGCAGCGTAGGGGGATACCGGGACAGGGATGAAAAACTGTTTTTT,CASSVGGYRDRDEKLFF
TRBJ2-5,-,-,TRBV11-1,TGTGCCAGCAGCCAGGGGTCAGGGGTAAATGGAGAGACCCAGTACTTC,CASSQGSGVNGETQYF
TRBJ2-1,-,TRBD2,TRBV7-6,TGTGCCAGCAGCAAACTAGCGGGGGGGGTCAATGAGCAGTTCTTC,CASSKLAGGVNEQFF